Below, 16 T cell receptor beta chains from the same sample are listed, as sequenced in a study of shared clonotypes between healthy human individuals. The assay was immunoSEQ multiplex PCR, and TCRdb's table has in-frame clones only and misses some. The data contain about 520,000 clones, about 78% of them singletons. Sample: PBMCs. The receptors here all came from a woman aged 35 to 49 in good health. Some clones in this sample may be carry-over from other donors' samples.

The V and J genes are TRBV19 and TRBJ1-2, with D uncertain. Trimming removed 5 bases from V and 4 bases from J, with 14 bases in between. CDR3 length: 14 residues. Germline CDR1 and CDR2: LNHDA and SQIVND (reference sequence). Here the CDR3 DNA reads TGTGCCAGTAGTTCCTATGGTCTGGGCTATGGCTACACCTTC. It translates to CASSSYGLGYGYTF.

This chain uses TRBV20-1 with TRBJ2-1, with D unresolved. Trimming took 5 bases from V and 8 from J, leaving 10 bases between them. Germline lookup yields CDR1 DFQATT and CDR2 SNEGSKA (reference sequence). The CDR3 is made up of 11 amino acids. In nucleotides, the CDR3 is TGCAGTGCTCAAGACTGGGATGAGCAGTTCTTC. It codes for CSAQDWDEQFF.

V gene TRBV11-2 combines with J gene TRBJ2-1; either TRBD1 or TRBD2 may fit D (5 bases each). This CDR3 contains 16 residues. Germline lookup yields CDR1 SGHAT and CDR2 FQNNGV. V was clipped by 5 bases and J by 10 bases, with 24 bases between them. CDR3 region: CASSPTRGGQPIEQFF. CDR3 coding DNA: TGTGCCAGCAGCCCTACGAGGGGCGGGCAACCCATCGAGCAGTTCTTC.

The chain links TRBV19 to TRBJ2-3; 10 bases line up with TRBD1. The germline V gene encodes CDR1 LNHDA and CDR2 SQIVND (reference sequence). Trimming removed 6 bases from V and 4 bases from J; junction bases left unmatched: 4. The CDR3 spans 14 residues. CDR3 region: CASRATGGADTQYF. CDR3 bases: TGTGCCAGTAGGGCGACAGGGGGCGCAGATACGCAGTATTTT. Based on the CDR3 plus reference TRBV19 and TRBJ2-3, the full variable domain is DGGITQSPKYLFRKEGQNVTLSCEQNLNHDAMYWYRQDPGQGLRLIYYSQIVNDFQKGDIAEGYSVSREKKESFPLTVTSAQKNPTAFYLCASRATGGADTQYFGPGTRLTVL.

As regards this clone: A much larger clone lies a single base off, so this may be a read error. Distinct nucleotide sequences in the sample also encode this CDR3. CDR3 protein: CAWSVPSRDVNGYTF. The CDR3 DNA reads as TGTGCCTGGAGTGTACCGAGCAGGGACGTTAATGGTTACACCTTC. The rearrangement uses TRBV30 and TRBJ1-2; perhaps TRBD1 as D (5 bases). Germline values: CDR1 GTSNPN, CDR2 SVGIG (reference sequence). This CDR3 is built from 15 residues.

V gene TRBV19 combines with J gene TRBJ2-5; tentatively, D is TRBD1 (5 bases). The length of the CDR3 is 14 residues. Germline CDR1 and CDR2: LNHDA and SQIVND (reference sequence). Trimming cost V 3 bases and J 1 base, with 9 bases left between them. The CDR3 DNA sequence: TGTGCCAGTAGTATGAGACAGACCCAAGAGACCCAGTACTTC. Its protein is CASSMRQTQETQYF.

Many counts were recorded for this clone. This chain uses TRBV28 with TRBJ1-2; TRBD1 agrees at 8 bases. Germline trimming cut 5 bases from V and 7 bases from J; bases unmatched to any gene: 6. The CDR3 length is 13 residues. In germline, CDR1 is MDHEN, CDR2 SYDVKM. The CDR3 coding sequence is TGTGCCAGCAGTCGGACAGGGCCAGGTGGCTACACCTTC. Residues: CASSRTGPGGYTF.

The chain recombines TRBV19 with TRBJ2-1, with D tentatively TRBD1 (6 bases). The germline V gene has CDR1 LNHDA and CDR2 SQIVND (reference sequence). Trimming removed 0 bases at V and 1 base at J, with 7 bases between. The CDR3 sequence is 15 residues long. DNA for the CDR3: TGTGCCAGTAGTATAGAAGGGGGATCCTACAATGAGCAGTTCTTC. Its protein is CASSIEGGSYNEQFF.

The CDR3 nucleotides read TGTGCCAGCAGTACTCGAACACTAGCGGGAGCTGGGAAGCAGTACTTC. Its protein is CASSTRTLAGAGKQYF. The chain carries TRBV28 and TRBJ2-7; TRBD2 matches 11 bases. The CDR3 spans 16 residues. V lost 5 bases, J lost 8 bases, and 14 bases stayed unmatched. Germline CDR1 and CDR2: MDHEN and SYDVKM.

The CDR3 coding sequence is TGTGCCAGCAGTTCCACACCGGGACATCTTCCGAGTAACGAGCAGTACTTC. It yields the protein CASSSTPGHLPSNEQYF. This chain connects TRBV27 to TRBJ2-7; maybe TRBD1 (6 bases). The CDR3 consists of 17 residues. V was trimmed by 4 bases and J by 5 bases, leaving 24 bases between them. CDR1 is MNHEY and CDR2 is SMNVEV in the germline V gene (reference sequence).

The chain combines TRBV23-1 with TRBJ2-7; TRBD1 might be the D (6 bases). TRBV23-1 is known as an ORF, though its function is uncertain. This CDR3 region has 15 residues. Between the trimmed V and J ends, which lost 1 base and 4 bases, there was a span of 14 bases. CDR3 loop: CASSQWAGVKYEQYF. In nucleotides, the CDR3 is TGCGCCAGCAGTCAATGGGCAGGGGTTAAGTACGAGCAGTACTTC.

The J gene is TRBJ1-4, the V gene TRBV19, with D possibly TRBD1 on 5 matching bases. The CDR3 sequence is 16 residues long. CDR1 LNHDA and CDR2 SQIVND come from the germline V gene (reference sequence). Trimming took 4 bases from V and 7 from J, leaving 19 bases between them. CDR3: CASSRPAGTSGEKLFF. The CDR3 nucleotides read TGTGCCAGTAGTAGACCCGCCGGGACTTCGGGTGAAAAACTGTTTTTT.

Regarding this clone: In the same sample, other DNA sequences code for this CDR3. J is TRBJ2-7 and V is TRBV18, with 8 bases lining up with TRBD1. CDR3 length: 15 residues. The germline V gene encodes CDR1 KGHSH and CDR2 LQKENI. The V segment lost 3 bases and the J segment 0 bases; nucleotides outside the gene matches: 4. CDR3 loop: CASSPGTGASYEQYF. CDR3 DNA sequence: TGTGCCAGCTCACCCGGGACAGGAGCCTCCTACGAGCAGTACTTC.

The rearrangement joins TRBV10-3 to TRBJ1-5; no definite D call. Between the trimmed V and J ends, which lost 5 bases and 3 bases, there was a span of 8 bases. CDR3 length: 13 residues. Germline loops: CDR1 ENHRY, CDR2 SYGVKD. The CDR3 coding sequence is TGTGCCATCAGTCCCTCCCCCAATCAGCCCCAGCATTTT. Its translation: CAISPSPNQPQHF.

In DNA form, the CDR3 reads TGTGCCAGCAGTTACCGAGACAGGGGCATAGATGGCTACACCTTC. Residues: CASSYRDRGIDGYTF. The genes are TRBV6-5 and TRBJ1-2; 8 bases are a match to TRBD1. In germline, CDR1 is MNHEY, CDR2 SVGAGI. The CDR3 is made up of 15 amino acids. Trimming cost V 2 bases and J 6 bases; bases outside gene matches: 8.

The chain employs TRBV5-1 and TRBJ2-7, with 9 bases matching TRBD1. Germline assignment: CDR1 SGHRS and CDR2 YFSETQ. V trimming: 4 bases; J trimming: 6 bases; junction bases outside the gene matches: 8. The CDR3 is 14 residues long. The CDR3 loop is CASSADTGGREQYF. As DNA, the CDR3 is TGCGCCAGCAGCGCCGATACAGGGGGCCGCGAGCAGTACTTC.